Listed below are T cell receptor beta chains from one sample, sequenced in a study of blood T cell repertoires in COVID-19. The data were produced by immunoSEQ multiplex PCR, yet TCRdb's version contains in-frame clones alone and is incomplete. Altogether more than 85,000 clones are present, 80% being singletons, with the ten largest covering 3.5% to 5%. Sequenced material: peripheral blood. The receptors come from a human donor in a cohort sampled during active or convalescent COVID-19. CDR3s include the opening cysteine and the closing phenylalanine or tryptophan. The order of the fields is V gene, D gene, J gene, clone size, CDR3 DNA, CDR3 protein. A D gene is named only where the DNA matches it firmly. Only some rows state a clone size, as once, few, many or a class for expanded clones.

>TRBV10-3|-|TRBJ2-7|once
TGTGCCATCAGTGATCGATCCCTGCGCGCCTACGAGCAGTACTTC
CAISDRSLRAYEQYF
>TRBV7-9|TRBD2|TRBJ2-7|-
TGTGCCAGCAGTCCTTGGGCGGGAGCGTCCTACGAGCAGTACTTC
CASSPWAGASYEQYF
>TRBV5-4|TRBD1|TRBJ1-2|once
TGTGCCAGCAGCCCCGCAGGGGGCTATGGCTACACCTTC
CASSPAGGYGYTF
>TRBV18|-|TRBJ1-5|-
TGTGCCAGCTCACCGGTTCCCCTTTTCCCCCCCGGGGGTTCGAGGCGGCCCCAGCATTTT
CASSPVPLFPPGGSRRPQHF
>TRBV7-8|TRBD1|TRBJ1-2|many
TGTGCCAGCAGCTCAAGGACAGGAAGGGACTATGGCTACACCTTC
CASSSRTGRDYGYTF
>TRBV5-6|-|TRBJ2-5|-
TGTGCCAGCAGCACGGGACTGGCACAAGAGACCCAGTACTTC
CASSTGLAQETQYF
>TRBV28|-|TRBJ1-2|-
TGTGCCAGCAGTTTATACGAGCTCCTCGACTATGGCTACACCTTC
CASSLYELLDYGYTF
>TRBV5-1|-|TRBJ1-4|few
TGCGCCAGCAGCACCGGGGAGACGAATGAAAAACTGTTTTTT
CASSTGETNEKLFF
>TRBV2|-|TRBJ2-1|-
TGTGCCAGCAGTGTAGAGTACAATGAGCAGTTCTTC
CASSVEYNEQFF
>TRBV28|-|TRBJ1-2|-
TGTGCCAGCGTCCTCGGGGGGGCTTGGGCTAACTATGGCTACACCTTC
CASVLGGAWANYGYTF
>TRBV6-5|-|TRBJ2-7|few
TGTGCCAGCAGGCGGGTCCCGAGCTCCTACGAGCAGTACTTC
CASRRVPSSYEQYF
>TRBV7-3|-|TRBJ2-1|-
TGTGCCAGCAGCTTCGGAGGTTCCTACAATGAGCAGTTCTTC
CASSFGGSYNEQFF
>TRBV6-6|TRBD2|TRBJ2-5|-
TGTGCCAGCAGTCTTACTAGCGGCCCAGAGACCCAGTACTTC
CASSLTSGPETQYF
>TRBV24-1|TRBD2|TRBJ2-3|-
TGTGCCACCAGTGACCCCAGAGGACCGGGACTAGCGGGAAATACGCAGTATTTT
CATSDPRGPGLAGNTQYF
>TRBV29-1|-|TRBJ1-1|few
TGCAGCGCCGCTCGGGGGGCGAACACTGAAGCTTTCTTT
CSAARGANTEAFF
>TRBV9|TRBD1|TRBJ1-1|few
TGTGCCAGCACCCGACAGGGAGGAGGGGTCATGAACACTGAAGCTTTCTTT
CASTRQGGGVMNTEAFF
>TRBV28|TRBD1|TRBJ1-6|-
TGTGCCAGCAGCAATCCGGGACAGTTCTATAATTCACCCCTCCACTTT
CASSNPGQFYNSPLHF
>TRBV28|-|TRBJ2-1|-
TGTGCCAGCAGCGACTATTACAATGAGCAGTTCTTC
CASSDYYNEQFF
>TRBV6-5|TRBD2|TRBJ2-5|-
TGTGCCAGCAGCCTAGCGGGGACGACCCAAGAGACCCAGTACTTC
CASSLAGTTQETQYF
>TRBV5-6|TRBD1|TRBJ1-1|-
TGTGCCAGCAGCTTCAGAACAGGGACAGGCTCTGAAGCTTTCTTT
CASSFRTGTGSEAFF
>TRBV7-6|TRBD2|TRBJ2-5|-
TGTGCCAGCAGCCCCCCTAGCGGGAAAGAGACCCAGTACTTC
CASSPPSGKETQYF
>TRBV27|-|TRBJ2-3|-
TGTGCCAGCAGCCGGGGAAAAATCACAGATACGCAGTATTTT
CASSRGKITDTQYF
>TRBV6-6|TRBD1|TRBJ1-5|-
TGTGCCAGCAGTTATGACAGGGCCTCAAATCAGCCCCAGCATTTT
CASSYDRASNQPQHF
>TRBV4-3|-|TRBJ1-1|-
TGCGCCAGCAGCCAAGATTTGAACCGAGGGACTGAAGCTTTCTTT
CASSQDLNRGTEAFF
>TRBV11-2|TRBD1|TRBJ2-7|-
TGTGCCAGCAGCAGAAACCCGGACAGGACCTACGAGCAGTACTTC
CASSRNPDRTYEQYF
>TRBV10-3|-|TRBJ2-7|-
TGTGCCATCAGTGAGTCGACTCGATCCGAGCAGTACTTC
CAISESTRSEQYF
>TRBV3-1/TRBV3-2|-|TRBJ2-7|-
TGTGCCAGCAGCCCCCGGGACACTCGCTCCTACGAGCAGTACTTC
CASSPRDTRSYEQYF
>TRBV5-1|TRBD1|TRBJ2-7|-
TGCGCCAGCAGCCTCAACTCACAGGGACAGGGTTACGAGCAGTACTTC
CASSLNSQGQGYEQYF
>TRBV7-3|-|TRBJ1-2|-
TGTGCCAGCAGCTCAGGCAGGGCCGATAACTATGGCTACACCTTC
CASSSGRADNYGYTF
>TRBV7-2|-|TRBJ1-4|-
TGTGCCAGCAGCCCCCAGGGGCCTACTAATGAAAAACTGTTTTTT
CASSPQGPTNEKLFF
>TRBV5-8|-|TRBJ1-1|once
TGTGCCAGCAGCCTAGGACGGGGGATCGTGAACACTGAAGCTTTCTTT
CASSLGRGIVNTEAFF
>TRBV24-1|TRBD2|TRBJ2-3|-
TGTGCCACCAGTGATCCGGGACTAAAAACAGATACGCAGTATTTT
CATSDPGLKTDTQYF
>TRBV27|TRBD1|TRBJ1-5|few
TGTGCCAGCAGTTTAGACAGGGGGAGCAATCAGCCCCAGCATTTT
CASSLDRGSNQPQHF
>TRBV7-6|TRBD2|TRBJ2-3|-
TGTGCCAGCAGCATGCGACTAGCGGGAGATGGCACAGATACGCAGTATTTT
CASSMRLAGDGTDTQYF
>TRBV18|TRBD1|TRBJ1-5|-
TGTGCCAGCTCACCCGACAGGGGCGGTCAGCCCCAGCATTTT
CASSPDRGGQPQHF
>TRBV9|TRBD1|TRBJ1-3|once
TGTGCCAGCAGCGTAGAAGGGGGCGCTAGACTCTCTGGAAACACCATATATTTT
CASSVEGGARLSGNTIYF
>TRBV24-1|TRBD1|TRBJ2-5|-
TGTGCCACCAGTGATGTGACAGGGGGCGAAGAGACCCAGTACTTC
CATSDVTGGEETQYF
>TRBV25-1|-|TRBJ2-3|-
TGTGCCAGCACCCCTGATTTAGCGGGCACAGATACGCAGTATTTT
CASTPDLAGTDTQYF
>TRBV4-2|-|TRBJ1-5|-
TGTGCCAGCAGCCAAGATGCGGGGGGCAATCAGCCCCAGCATTTT
CASSQDAGGNQPQHF
>TRBV7-8|TRBD2|TRBJ2-3|-
TGTGCCAGCAGCCCAACTAGCGGGAGGATGACTAGCACAGATACGCAGTATTTT
CASSPTSGRMTSTDTQYF
>TRBV15|TRBD1|TRBJ1-5|-
TGTGCCACCACCGTTCCCGGGACAGGGCCAAATCAGCCCCAGCATTTT
CATTVPGTGPNQPQHF
>TRBV2|TRBD2|TRBJ2-3|-
TGTGCCAGCAGTGAAGGTGGTCTAGCGGCGACAGATACGCAGTATTTT
CASSEGGLAATDTQYF
>TRBV24-1|-|TRBJ2-1|-
TGTGCCACCAGTGACCAGTACTACAATGAGCAGTTCTTC
CATSDQYYNEQFF
>TRBV5-5|TRBD2|TRBJ2-7|-
TGTGCCAGCGGGAGATTGGGACTAGACTTAGACGAGCAGTACTTC
CASGRLGLDLDEQYF
>TRBV5-8|-|TRBJ1-2|-
TGTGCCAGCAGCTTGGCGCAGGGCGTGAGTGTCGGCTACACCTTC
CASSLAQGVSVGYTF
>TRBV18|TRBD1|TRBJ1-1|-
TGTGCCAGCTCACCCTACACAGGGGACACTGAAGCTTTCTTT
CASSPYTGDTEAFF
>TRBV7-2|TRBD1|TRBJ2-1|-
TGTGCCAGCAGCTCAACCGGGACAGTTGCCTACAGTGAGCAGTTCTTC
CASSSTGTVAYSEQFF
>TRBV4-1|-|TRBJ1-4|-
TGCGCCAGCAGCCAGTCCGGGGGTTACGAAAAACTGTTTTTT
CASSQSGGYEKLFF
>TRBV19|-|TRBJ2-7|once
TGTGCCAGTAGTATTTCGCCAGGGGGGTACGAGCAGTACTTC
CASSISPGGYEQYF
>TRBV4-3|TRBD1|TRBJ2-7|-
TGCGCCAGCAGCCAAGGAGTCGGGACAGGGACCTACGAGCAGTACTTC
CASSQGVGTGTYEQYF
>TRBV9|TRBD2|TRBJ2-3|-
TGTGCCAGCAGCTTAACTAGCGGGAGGTTCCCAGATACGCAGTATTTT
CASSLTSGRFPDTQYF
>TRBV19|-|TRBJ1-2|-
TGTGCCAGTAGTGCCCAAACAGGCTATGGCTACACCTTC
CASSAQTGYGYTF
>TRBV7-9|TRBD1|TRBJ1-1|few
TGTGCCAGCAGCTTCGGACAGGGAGGAGTTGGGGCTTTCTTT
CASSFGQGGVGAFF
>TRBV5-4|-|TRBJ1-1|-
TGTGCCAGCAGCTTTGGCGGCACGGGGTTGTTTGTGTCCGCTTTCTTT
CASSFGGTGLFVSAFF
>TRBV7-9|TRBD1|TRBJ2-7|-
TGTGCCAGCAGCTCGTCCCGGGACAGGTACTACGAGCAGTACTTC
CASSSSRDRYYEQYF
>TRBV6-5|TRBD2|TRBJ2-1|-
TGTGCCAGCAGTTACTCCGCGGGAGGATGGAATGAGCAGTTCTTC
CASSYSAGGWNEQFF
>TRBV6-6|-|TRBJ1-1|-
TGTGCCAGCAGTCAAAGCCACTTCCCTGAAGCTTTCTTT
CASSQSHFPEAFF
>TRBV4-3|-|TRBJ1-5|-
TGCGCCAGCAGCCAAGGTTGGGGGGGCGGTCAGCCCCAGCATTTT
CASSQGWGGGQPQHF
>TRBV5-6|TRBD2|TRBJ2-2|-
TGTGCCAGCAGCTTTTGGACTAGCGGGAGTTTCGGGGAGCTGTTTTTT
CASSFWTSGSFGELFF
>TRBV14|TRBD1|TRBJ2-1|-
TGTGCCAGCAGCCAGCGGGACAGGGTAGGCTACAATGAGCAGTTCTTC
CASSQRDRVGYNEQFF